These 7 T cell receptor beta chains share one sample of origin, sequenced in a study of cytomegalovirus exposure and HLA in healthy donors. With 60 Vbeta and 13 Jbeta primers, the PCR was carried out. Sequencing used immunoSEQ multiplex PCR; TCRdb keeps in-frame clones, though not all of them. The table lists tens of thousands of clones. Material: PBMCs. The source of these receptors is a woman in her 30s in good health and CMV-seronegative.

The chain combines TRBV28 with TRBJ2-7; the match to TRBD2 covers 12 bases. The germline V gene encodes CDR1 MDHEN and CDR2 SYDVKM. The CDR3 has 18 amino acids. V was pared by 1 base and J by 4 bases, with 11 bases of the junction left unmatched. The CDR3 nucleotides are TGTGCCAGCAGTTTATCCCCGAACCCGACTAGCGGGAGTTACGAGCAGTACTTC. Its protein product is CASSLSPNPTSGSYEQYF.

The chain carries TRBV28 and TRBJ1-4; D possibly corresponds to TRBD1 (6 bases). Trimming removed 2 bases from V and 17 bases from J, with 15 bases in between. The CDR3 is 12 amino acids. Looked up from germline, CDR1 is MDHEN and CDR2 is SYDVKM. Here the CDR3 DNA reads TGTGCCAGCAGTTTAGATGGGCGCAGGGGTTTTTTT. Translation gives CASSLDGRRGFF.

The chain carries TRBV5-1 and TRBJ2-7; 11 bases align to TRBD2. Germline trimming cut 4 bases from V and 3 bases from J; bases unmatched to any gene: 3. This CDR3 has 14 residues. Germline V gene sequence: CDR1 SGHRS, CDR2 YFSETQ. CDR3 DNA sequence: TGCGCCAGCAGCCTGGGACTAGCGGACTACGAGCAGTACTTC. This translates into CASSLGLADYEQYF.

The V and J genes are TRBV11-3 and TRBJ2-3, with TRBD2 matching 11 bases. Germline loops: CDR1 SGHNT, CDR2 YENEEA. CDR3 length: 16 amino acids. Losses at the gene ends were 3 bases for V and 3 bases for J; bases not matched to a gene: 5. The CDR3: CASSLLAGGPTDTQYF. The CDR3 region has the DNA TGTGCCAGCAGCTTGCTAGCGGGGGGTCCGACAGATACGCAGTATTTT.

CDR3 sequence: CASSPTGREYEQYF. CDR3 DNA sequence: TGTGCCAGCAGTCCCACAGGGAGGGAGTACGAGCAGTACTTC. The gene calls are TRBV6-5 and TRBJ2-7, with TRBD2 as a possible D gene (7 bases). CDR1 MNHEY and CDR2 SVGAGI come from the germline V gene. Between the trimmed V and J ends, which lost 5 bases and 4 bases, there was a span of 15 bases. The CDR3 runs to 14 residues.

The genes are TRBV6-6 and TRBJ2-7; maybe TRBD2 (6 bases). Trimming cost V 3 bases and J 7 bases, with 10 bases left between them. The germline V gene has CDR1 MNHNY and CDR2 SVGAGI (reference sequence). The CDR3 covers 12 residues. CDR3 coding DNA: TGTGCCAGCAGTTATCCCGCGGGGGAGCAGTACTTC. Translated, it gives CASSYPAGEQYF.

This rearrangement joins TRBV7-2 to TRBJ2-3; the D gene is possibly TRBD1 (5 bases). This CDR3 spans 13 amino acids. V dropped 5 bases and J dropped 4 bases, with 10 bases sitting between them. CDR1 and CDR2 (germline): SGHTA, FQGNSA. CDR3 sequence reads: CASSARVSDTQYF. CDR3 sequence (DNA): TGTGCCAGCAGCGCCAGGGTATCAGATACGCAGTATTTT.